These 32 T cell receptor beta chains came from one sample sequenced in a study of spatial heterogeneity in lung cancer. TCRdb re-derived calls from the 5' RACE reads in MiXCR, one entry per CDR3 protein. The sample consists of tens of thousands of distinct CDR3 sequences, 6% to 7.5% of them appearing once. Time point indicated: sample taken at primary tumor resection. This specimen was PBMCs, taken at surgery. Receptors were obtained from a male donor with early-stage non-small cell lung cancer.

This clonotype was recorded at least ten times. The chain employs TRBV5-1 and TRBJ2-1; D call uncertain. V was trimmed by 2 bases and J by 6 bases, leaving 15 bases between them. The CDR3 runs 15 residues. Looked up from germline, CDR1 is SGHRS and CDR2 is YFSETQ. As DNA, the CDR3 is TGCGCCAGCAGCTTAGATGGGGATTTGTCCAATGAGCAGTTCTTC. Amino acids: CASSLDGDLSNEQFF.

This clonotype was detected many times. The chain combines TRBV20-1 with TRBJ2-5, with TRBD2 matching over 9 bases. CDR1 is DFQATT and CDR2 is SNEGSKA in the germline V gene (reference sequence). The CDR3 has 15 residues. V lost 2 bases and J lost 2; bases outside the gene matches: 6. The CDR3 here is CSARRGSGGQETQYF. The CDR3 coding sequence is TGCAGTGCTAGAAGAGGTAGCGGGGGACAAGAGACCCAGTACTTC.

This clonotype has more than one count but fewer than ten. The rearrangement joins TRBV10-1 to TRBJ2-1, with 8 bases lining up with TRBD2. Losses at the gene ends were 9 bases for V and 7 bases for J; bases not matched to a gene: 14. Germline V gene sequence: CDR1 WNHNN, CDR2 SYGVQD (reference sequence). The CDR3 runs 15 residues. The CDR3 DNA reads TGCGCCAGGTTTCACCCCGGGACTAGAGCAAATGAGCAGTTCTTC. Residues: CARFHPGTRANEQFF.

This clonotype was recorded at least ten times. The CDR3: CASNYGTGGVNSPLHF. CDR3 coding DNA: TGTGCCAGCAACTATGGGACAGGGGGAGTTAATTCACCCCTCCACTTT. The V call is TRBV6-1, the J call TRBJ1-6, with 11 positions matching TRBD1. The V gene's germline CDR1 is MNHNS and CDR2 SASEGT. This CDR3 has 16 amino acids. J was trimmed by 6 bases and V by 7 bases; bases with no gene match: 8.

This clonotype was counted between two and nine times. The chain carries TRBV7-2 and TRBJ2-3; unclear D gene. CDR1 and CDR2 (germline): SGHTA, FQGNSA. The ends were cut back, 3 bases at V and 6 bases at J, with 10 bases in the middle. The CDR3 spans 13 residues. As DNA, the CDR3 is TGTGCCAGCAGCTTGGTCTGGCGGGATACGCAGTATTTT. Encoded protein: CASSLVWRDTQYF.

This clonotype came up many times. The chain is built from TRBV20-1 and TRBJ1-5; 10 bases agree with TRBD1. Germline lookup yields CDR1 DFQATT and CDR2 SNEGSKA (reference sequence). Losses at the gene ends were 6 bases for V and 1 base for J; bases not matched to a gene: 12. This CDR3 has 17 residues. The CDR3 region has the DNA TGCAGTGCCATGAGACAGGGGGCTGGGGCGAGCAATCAGCCCCAGCATTTT. This gives the protein CSAMRQGAGASNQPQHF.

This clonotype was picked up many times. The genes are TRBV4-2 and TRBJ2-4, with no clear D. Germline values: CDR1 LGHNA, CDR2 YNFKEQ. The CDR3 is made up of 12 amino acids. Trimming shortened V by 0 bases and J by 7 bases, and 4 bases separated the two germline ends. The CDR3 loop reads CASSQDWNIQYF. The CDR3 coding sequence is TGTGCCAGCAGCCAAGATTGGAACATTCAGTACTTC.

This clonotype was counted a few times. This sequence joins TRBV7-7 and TRBJ1-1, with no clear D. Trimming removed 1 base from V and 3 bases from J, with 6 bases in between. Germline CDR1 reads SSHAT; CDR2 reads FNYEAQ (reference sequence). This CDR3 has 13 amino acids. CDR3 nucleotides: TGTGCCAGCAGCTTAGAACCGGACACTGAAGCTTTCTTT. Its protein is CASSLEPDTEAFF.

This clonotype was recorded only once. CDR3: CASSLGAGGSNEQFF. The DNA for the CDR3 is TGTGCCAGCTCCTTAGGAGCGGGAGGAAGTAATGAGCAGTTCTTC. The V gene is TRBV18, the J gene TRBJ2-1; the match to TRBD2 covers 9 bases. This CDR3 contains 15 residues. With V trimmed by 6 bases and J by 7 bases, 10 bases remained unmatched. Germline V gene sequence: CDR1 KGHSH, CDR2 LQKENI.

In this sample, this clonotype turned up many times. V and J are TRBV7-3 and TRBJ2-1; D is possibly TRBD2 (5 bases). The germline gives CDR1 SGHTA, CDR2 FQGTGA. With 5 bases removed from V and 9 bases from J, the gap between germline ends came to 14 bases. This CDR3 has 13 residues. DNA of the CDR3: TGTGCCAGCAGCCCCGGAGGAGGAGGTGAGCAGTTCTTC. This sequence encodes CASSPGGGGEQFF.

This clonotype came up many times. The V gene is TRBV28, the J gene TRBJ1-6; D may be TRBD1 (6 bases). Germline V gives CDR1 MDHEN, CDR2 SYDVKM. V was shortened by 6 bases and J by 4 bases, with 16 bases between the two germline ends. The CDR3 spans 16 residues. The CDR3 spells CASRIQGSGYNSPLHF. CDR3 nucleotides: TGTGCCAGCAGGATACAGGGAAGTGGGTATAATTCACCCCTCCACTTT.

Comments on this clonotype: This likely comes from a read error, as the CDR3 has no conserved phenylalanine or tryptophan at its end. CDR3 residues: CASSLSQGALSTGELFS. CDR3 coding DNA: TGTGCCAGCAGCTTAAGTCAGGGGGCGCTATCCACCGGGGAGCTGTTTTCT. The V gene is TRBV7-3, the J gene TRBJ2-2; TRBD1 agrees at 8 bases. Germline V lookup: CDR1 SGHTA, CDR2 FQGTGA. Trimming removed 1 base from V and 4 bases from J; junction bases left unmatched: 8. The CDR3 has 17 amino acids.

V and J are TRBV11-2 and TRBJ2-7; D remains unclear. The CDR3 covers 14 residues. V was trimmed by 4 bases and J by 2 bases, leaving 12 bases between them. The V gene's germline CDR1 is SGHAT and CDR2 FQNNGV. In DNA form, the CDR3 reads TGTGCCAGCAGCTGGAAAGAACTAACCTACGAGCAGTACTTC. It yields the protein CASSWKELTYEQYF.

The table lists this clonotype with a few counts. V usage is TRBV11-1 and J usage is TRBJ2-1; perhaps D is TRBD1 or TRBD2 (7 bases each). Trimming took 6 bases from V and 1 from J, leaving 13 bases between them. CDR3 length: 15 residues. Germline V gene sequence: CDR1 SGHAT, CDR2 FQDESV (reference sequence). DNA for the CDR3: TGTGCCAGCAGTCACAGGGGAGGGTCCTACAATGAGCAGTTCTTC. Encoded protein: CASSHRGGSYNEQFF.

This clonotype was detected many times. The chain links TRBV11-1 to TRBJ2-5; D ambiguous. The CDR3 sequence is 13 residues long. The germline V and J ends were trimmed by 1 base and 3 bases, with 6 bases remaining between them. Per the germline V gene, CDR1 is SGHAT and CDR2 is FQDESV (reference sequence). CDR3 in amino acids: CASSLGGEETQYF. The CDR3 bases are TGTGCCAGCAGCTTAGGTGGAGAAGAGACCCAGTACTTC.

The chain links TRBV9 to TRBJ2-2; TRBD2 matches at 13 bases. Germline V gene lookup returns CDR1 SGDLS and CDR2 YYNGEE. This CDR3 has 16 residues. The V and J ends lost 4 bases and 6 bases, in that order; junction bases with no gene match: 6. This chain's CDR3 is CASSTRTSGRAGELFF. In DNA form, the CDR3 reads TGTGCCAGCAGCACACGTACTAGCGGGAGGGCCGGGGAGCTGTTTTTT.

The chain is built from TRBV13 and TRBJ1-2, with TRBD1 matching over 7 bases. Germline CDR1 and CDR2: PRHDT and FYEKMQ (reference sequence). The V segment lost 5 bases and the J segment 5 bases; nucleotides outside the gene matches: 11. The CDR3 spans 15 residues. The CDR3 loop reads CASSGHGQETYGYTF. The CDR3 coding sequence is TGTGCCAGCAGCGGCCATGGACAGGAGACTTATGGCTACACCTTC.

The sample holds many counts of this clonotype. The chain carries TRBV20-1 and TRBJ2-7; the D is unclear. V lost 1 base to trimming and J lost 1 base, with 5 bases between them. Germline CDR1 and CDR2: DFQATT and SNEGSKA (reference sequence). The CDR3 runs 12 residues. Here the CDR3 reads CSARGGSYEQYF. CDR3 in DNA: TGCAGTGCTAGAGGGGGATCCTACGAGCAGTACTTC.

Judged by abundance, this clonotype is medium-sized. V usage is TRBV9 and J usage is TRBJ1-2; no definite D call. Per the germline V gene, CDR1 is SGDLS and CDR2 is YYNGEE. The CDR3 contains 15 residues. V was clipped by 0 bases and J by 4 bases, with 13 bases between them. The CDR3 reads CASSVDNSKAYGYTF. DNA of the CDR3: TGTGCCAGCAGCGTAGACAACAGCAAAGCCTATGGCTACACCTTC. The entire variable domain, with the rest obtained from reference TRBV9 and TRBJ1-2, is as follows: DSGVTQTPKHLITATGQRVTLRCSPRSGDLSVYWYQQSLDQGLQFLIQYYNGEERAKGNILERFSAQQFPDLHSELNLSSLELGDSALYFCASSVDNSKAYGYTFGSGTRLTVV.

This clonotype was recorded many times. This rearrangement joins TRBV12-3 or TRBV12-4 to TRBJ2-2; 12 bases match TRBD2. With 5 bases clipped from V and 6 bases from J, the junction kept 13 bases outside the gene matches. This CDR3 contains 18 residues. The CDR3 nucleotides are TGTGCCAGCAGTCTCCTAGCGGGAGGGCCTAGAAGGGCCGGGGAGCTGTTTTTT. Translation gives CASSLLAGGPRRAGELFF.

This clonotype appeared a few times. V usage is TRBV19 and J usage is TRBJ2-1; a weak D match, TRBD2 (5 bases). The length of the CDR3 is 15 residues. V was clipped by 3 bases and J by 4 bases, with 13 bases between them. CDR1 and CDR2 from the germline V gene are LNHDA and SQIVND (reference sequence). The CDR3 DNA is TGTGCCAGTAGTATTAGTAAACTAGGGTACAATGAGCAGTTCTTC. This translates into CASSISKLGYNEQFF.

At least ten counts were recorded for this clonotype. The chain recombines TRBV4-1 with TRBJ1-5; 10 positions agree with TRBD1. The ends lost 3 bases at V and 5 bases at J; junction bases unmatched: 4. CDR3 length: 15 amino acids. CDR1 is MGHRA and CDR2 is YSYEKL in the germline V gene. Here the CDR3 DNA reads TGCGCCAGCAGCCATCCGGACAGGGGGGATCAGCCCCAGCATTTT. It specifies CASSHPDRGDQPQHF.

This clonotype was detected ten times or more. The J gene is TRBJ2-1, the V gene TRBV10-2, with 12 bases lining up with TRBD2. This CDR3 has 15 residues. Losses at the gene ends were 8 bases for V and 8 bases for J; bases not matched to a gene: 10. The germline gives CDR1 WSHSY, CDR2 SAAADI. The CDR3 nucleotides read TGCGCCAGCCCCCTTCGCAGACTAGCGGGGGATGAGCAGTTCTTC. It is translated as CASPLRRLAGDEQFF.

The chain couples TRBV5-1 to TRBJ2-7; 7 bases fit TRBD2. The CDR3 is 13 residues long. CDR1 and CDR2 (germline): SGHRS, YFSETQ. With V trimmed by 0 bases and J by 3 bases, 0 bases remained unmatched. CDR3 in amino acids: CASSLGEGYEQYF. CDR3 nucleotide sequence: TGCGCCAGCAGCTTGGGGGAGGGCTACGAGCAGTACTTC.

The chain uses TRBV6-1 and TRBJ2-1; possible D gene TRBD1, 5 bases. V was trimmed by 7 bases and J by 6 bases, leaving 19 bases between them. Germline CDR1 reads MNHNS; CDR2 reads SASEGT. The CDR3 extends over 15 amino acids. Here the CDR3 DNA reads TGTGCCAGCACCAGACAGCCAGACCCCACCAATGAGCAGTTCTTC. Its protein is CASTRQPDPTNEQFF.

This clonotype was picked up many times. The chain recombines TRBV2 with TRBJ2-1, with no clear D. Germline V CDR1 and CDR2: SNHLY, FYNNEI. Trimming shortened V by 6 bases and J by 5 bases, and 11 bases separated the two germline ends. The CDR3 has 13 residues. This CDR3 is CASRADQNNEQFF. In nucleotides, the CDR3 is TGTGCCAGCAGGGCGGACCAAAACAATGAGCAGTTCTTC.

This clonotype was picked up many times. V usage is TRBV5-4 and J usage is TRBJ2-1, with 7 bases fitting TRBD2. Germline CDR1 reads SGHNT; CDR2 reads YYREEE (reference sequence). V shed 1 base, J shed 12 bases, and the junction held 13 bases outside the gene matches. CDR3 size: 15 residues. This CDR3 is CASSLMGGRARGQFF. The CDR3 nucleotides are TGTGCCAGCAGCTTGATGGGCGGGAGAGCCCGGGGGCAGTTCTTC. The complete variable domain, with remaining parts taken from reference TRBV5-4 and TRBJ2-1, reads ETGVTQSPTHLIKTRGQQVTLRCSSQSGHNTVSWYQQALGQGPQFIFQYYREEENGRGNFPPRFSGLQFPNYSSELNVNALELDDSALYLCASSLMGGRARGQFFGPGTRLTVL.

This clonotype showed up many times. The J gene is TRBJ2-7, the V gene TRBV14; no definite D call. The germline CDR1 and CDR2 sequences are SGHDN and FVKESK. CDR3 size: 11 residues. V was pared by 4 bases and J by 2 bases, with 3 bases between. The CDR3 region is CASSLTYEQYF. As DNA, the CDR3 is TGTGCCAGCAGCCTTACCTACGAGCAGTACTTC.

This chain uses TRBV5-1 with TRBJ2-1; 10 bases match TRBD1. Trimming cost V 7 bases and J 9 bases; bases outside gene matches: 10. Germline values: CDR1 SGHRS, CDR2 YFSETQ. The CDR3 sequence is 14 residues long. CDR3 DNA: TGCGCCAGCTACCTGGGACAGGGGATAGGTGAGCAGTTCTTC. This sequence encodes CASYLGQGIGEQFF. Together with reference TRBV5-1 and TRBJ2-1, the CDR3 gives the full variable domain: KAGVTQTPRYLIKTRGQQVTLSCSPISGHRSVSWYQQTPGQGLQFLFEYFSETQRNKGNFPGRFSGRQFSNSRSEMNVSTLELGDSALYLCASYLGQGIGEQFFGPGTRLTVL.

This clonotype was recorded at least ten times. The rearrangement links TRBV2 to TRBJ1-2; maybe TRBD1 (6 bases). Germline CDR1 SNHLY, CDR2 FYNNEI. The V gene lost 6 bases and the J gene lost 8 bases, with 10 bases spanning the gap. This CDR3 has 11 amino acids. The CDR3 loop reads CASRSGDGYTF. The CDR3, as DNA: TGTGCCAGCAGATCAGGGGACGGCTACACCTTC.

In the case of this clonotype: One end of the junction varies from germline; a read error may be responsible. The chain carries TRBV12-3 or TRBV12-4 and TRBJ2-2; tentative D call: TRBD2 (5 bases). The CDR3 sequence is 14 residues long. The CDR3 DNA reads as TGTGCCAGCAGTTTCGGATTGAACACCGGGGAGCCGTTTTTT. This sequence encodes CASSFGLNTGEPFF.

This clonotype was found a few times. This rearrangement joins TRBV20-1 to TRBJ1-1; a possible D gene is TRBD1 (6 bases). The germline gives CDR1 DFQATT, CDR2 SNEGSKA (reference sequence). This CDR3 has 16 amino acids. V was shortened by 0 bases and J by 0 bases, with 14 bases between the two germline ends. The CDR3 reads CSARDGGRYMNTEAFF. In nucleotides, the CDR3 is TGCAGTGCTAGAGATGGGGGGCGCTACATGAACACTGAAGCTTTCTTT.